This T cell receptor (beta chain) emerged from a study of monozygotic twins with inflammatory bowel disease. On this clonotype itself: Its antigen remains unknown.

Study conclusions and caveats: A reduction in TCRbeta diversity (inverse Simpson) was seen in IBD patients relative to healthy co-twins.

Donors each contributed one blood sample measuring around 2.4 ml. Investigators made cDNA in eight separate reactions per sample. One entry per CDR3 protein, without DNA, is what TCRdb gives after re-calling the 5' RACE reads. The sample has some 99,000 distinct CDR3 sequences, and its top ten clones hold around 12%. The CDR3 sequence is 17 residues long. Germline V lookup: CDR1 SGHAT, CDR2 FQDESV (reference sequence). Sequencing input: blood. The rearrangement links TRBV11-1 to TRBJ2-7; the D call of TRBD1 rests on TCRdb alone, since no DNA is present to check it. The sequence derives from a human donor with ulcerative colitis or Crohn's disease, or a healthy co-twin of an affected twin (not recorded which). The CDR3 loop is CASSSLGPDRLSYEQYF.